This T cell receptor beta chain comes out of a study of blood T cell repertoires in COVID-19 (dated by TCRdb to 2020 to 2021). Regarding the complete study: Samples covering the acute and convalescent phases of COVID-19 were provided by collaborators in the United States, Italy and Spain. Where available, HLA class I and class II types were taken from metadata supplied by the sample provider and were not determined by assay-based typing. The samples were drawn from the first 160 participants of the ongoing ImmuneRACE study and from about 1,200 subjects provided by 6 global collaborators. The dataset comprised deeply sampled blood TCRbeta repertoires from subjects exposed to, actively infected with, or recovered from COVID-19. A freely available public database, intended as a resource for researchers studying the immune response to SARS-CoV-2, is where the repertoires were released. Nearly every sample came with metadata listing a de-identified subject ID, COVID-19 status, age in years and sex. The material from the prospective study consisted of cDNA or gDNA derived from T cells, B-cell-depleted T cells, or PBMCs. Paper-wide results and their limitations: How much clinical and demographic metadata was included differed by source and by participant, and the metadata was provided uncurated.

One collaborating source in Seattle enrolled patients during active infection and followed them longitudinally through the course of disease. Whole blood was collected in K2EDTA tubes by collaborating institutions according to the institutions' own protocols. For TCRbeta analysis, collaborators shipped samples as frozen whole blood, isolated PBMCs, or DNA extracted from either of those sample types. This clone occurred a few times. Its antigen specificity is not known. No much larger clonotype is one base removed from it; base qualities were not supplied. The immunoSEQ Assay, a bias-controlled multiplex PCR, was used to amplify TCRbeta CDR3 regions from genomic DNA. As for the original processing: Nucleated cell counts per sample were estimated from amplification of reference gene primers within the assay. To quantify the absolute abundance of each unique TCRbeta CDR3 rearrangement, sequence reads were collapsed and filtered. Productive Simpson clonality was computed per sample as the square root of Simpson's diversity index over productive rearrangements. As stored in TCRdb, this immuneACCESS dataset retains in-frame rearrangements with V and J assigned. A fraction of the clones does not appear; measured against another copy, unresolved V genes explain less than half of the discrepancy, and the remainder lacks a known reason. V, J and clone size derive from that table, while D and trimming were established from the DNA sequence. In all, the sample holds under 550,000 clones, and over 85% of those were seen once. The ten largest clonotypes hold approximately 0.92% of the sample.

Sequences were obtained from peripheral blood. This TCR was recovered from a man between 18 and 35 years old with COVID-19, enrolled during active disease.

The nucleotide sequence is TGTGCCAGCAGACATACCCTTCAGGGCGGAGGGTCACCCCTCCACTTT. It specifies CASRHTLQGGGSPLHF. This sequence uses TRBV2 and TRBJ1-6, with a tentative D gene TRBD1 over 5 matching bases. The CDR3 measures 16 amino acids from cysteine to phenylalanine. Only CDR3 DNA is held: 48 bases, read in frame from base 1. V lost 6 bases and J lost 10 bases; the stretch between them is 22 bases long. The CDR1 and CDR2 encoded by the germline V gene are SNHLY and FYNNEI. The CDR3 plus the reference TRBV2 and TRBJ1-6 genes for the other parts give the full variable domain: EPEVTQTPSHQVTQMGQEVILRCVPISNHLYFYWYRQILGQKVEFLVSFYNNEISEKSEIFDDQFSVERPDGSNFTLKIRSTKLEDSAMYFCASRHTLQGGGSPLHFGNGTRLTVT.